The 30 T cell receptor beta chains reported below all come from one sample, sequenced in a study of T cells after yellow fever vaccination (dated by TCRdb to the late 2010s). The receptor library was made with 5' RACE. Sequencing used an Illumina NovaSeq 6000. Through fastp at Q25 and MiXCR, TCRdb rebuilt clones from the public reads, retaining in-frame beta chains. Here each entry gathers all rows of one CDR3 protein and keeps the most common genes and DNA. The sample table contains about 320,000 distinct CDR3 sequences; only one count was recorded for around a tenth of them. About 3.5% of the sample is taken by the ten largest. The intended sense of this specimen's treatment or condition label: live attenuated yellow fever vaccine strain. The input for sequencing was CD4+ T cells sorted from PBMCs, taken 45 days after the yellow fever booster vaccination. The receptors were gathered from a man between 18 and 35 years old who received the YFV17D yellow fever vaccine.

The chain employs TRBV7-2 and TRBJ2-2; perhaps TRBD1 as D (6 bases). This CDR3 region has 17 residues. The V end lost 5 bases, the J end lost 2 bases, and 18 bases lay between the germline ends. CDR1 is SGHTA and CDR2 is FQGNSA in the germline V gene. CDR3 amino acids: CASSQPRQAGNTGELFF. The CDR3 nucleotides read TGTGCCAGCAGCCAGCCACGACAGGCGGGTAACACCGGGGAGCTGTTTTTT.

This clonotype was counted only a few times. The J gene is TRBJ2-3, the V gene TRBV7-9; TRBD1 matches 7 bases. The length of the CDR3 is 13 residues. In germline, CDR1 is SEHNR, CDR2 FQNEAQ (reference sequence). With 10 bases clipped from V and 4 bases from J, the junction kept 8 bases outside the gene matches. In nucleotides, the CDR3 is TGTGCCACCATACAGGGGTTCGCAGATACGCAGTATTTT. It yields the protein CATIQGFADTQYF.

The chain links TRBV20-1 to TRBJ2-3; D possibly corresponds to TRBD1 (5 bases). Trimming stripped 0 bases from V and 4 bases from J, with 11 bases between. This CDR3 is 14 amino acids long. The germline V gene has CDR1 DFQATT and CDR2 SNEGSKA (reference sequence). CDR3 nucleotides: TGCAGTGCTAGAGATGACACAGGACCAGATACGCAGTATTTT. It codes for CSARDDTGPDTQYF.

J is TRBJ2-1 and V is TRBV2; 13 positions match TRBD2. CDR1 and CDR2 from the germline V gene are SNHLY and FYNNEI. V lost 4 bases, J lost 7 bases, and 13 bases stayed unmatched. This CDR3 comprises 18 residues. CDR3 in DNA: TGTGCCAGCAGTGCACCCCCCCCACTAGCGGGGGGGAGGAATGAGCAGTTCTTC. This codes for CASSAPPPLAGGRNEQFF.

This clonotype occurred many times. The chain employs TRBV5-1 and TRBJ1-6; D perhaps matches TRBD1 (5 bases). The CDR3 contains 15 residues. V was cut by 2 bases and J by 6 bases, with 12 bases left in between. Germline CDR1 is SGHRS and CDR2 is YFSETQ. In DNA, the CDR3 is TGCGCCAGCAGCTTCGGTCAGGGCTTTAATTCACCCCTCCACTTT. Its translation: CASSFGQGFNSPLHF.

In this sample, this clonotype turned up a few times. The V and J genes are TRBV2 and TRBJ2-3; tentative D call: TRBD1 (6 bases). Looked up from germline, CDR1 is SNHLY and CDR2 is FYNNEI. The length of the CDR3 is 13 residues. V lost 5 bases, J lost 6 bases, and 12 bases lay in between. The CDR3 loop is CASSRDTADTQYF. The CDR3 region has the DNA TGTGCCAGCAGTCGGGACACCGCCGATACGCAGTATTTT.

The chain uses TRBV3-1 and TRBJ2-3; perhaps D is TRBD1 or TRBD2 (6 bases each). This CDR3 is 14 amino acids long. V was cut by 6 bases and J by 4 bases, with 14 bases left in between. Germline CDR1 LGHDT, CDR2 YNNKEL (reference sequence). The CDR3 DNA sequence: TGTGCCAGCAGGGAAGGAGGGGGAGCAGATACGCAGTATTTT. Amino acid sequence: CASREGGGADTQYF.

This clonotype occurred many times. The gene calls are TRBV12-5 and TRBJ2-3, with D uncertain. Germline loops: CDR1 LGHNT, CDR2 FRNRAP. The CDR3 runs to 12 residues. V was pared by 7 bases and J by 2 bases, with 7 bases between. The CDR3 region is CASASITDTQYF. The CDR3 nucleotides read TGTGCTAGTGCCTCCATCACAGATACGCAGTATTTT.

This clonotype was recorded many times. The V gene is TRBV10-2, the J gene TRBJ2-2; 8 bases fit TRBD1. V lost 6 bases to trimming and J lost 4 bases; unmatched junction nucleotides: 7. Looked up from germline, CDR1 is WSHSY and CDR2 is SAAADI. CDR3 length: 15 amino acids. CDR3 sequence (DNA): TGCGCCAGCAGGGACGGACAGGGATCCACCGGGGAGCTGTTTTTT. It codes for CASRDGQGSTGELFF.

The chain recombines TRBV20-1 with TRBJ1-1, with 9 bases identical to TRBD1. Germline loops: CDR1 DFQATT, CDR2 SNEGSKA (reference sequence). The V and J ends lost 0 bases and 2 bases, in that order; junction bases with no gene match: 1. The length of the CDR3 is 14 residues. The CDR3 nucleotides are TGCAGTGCTAGAGAGGGACAGGGTAACACTGAAGCTTTCTTT. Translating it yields CSAREGQGNTEAFF.

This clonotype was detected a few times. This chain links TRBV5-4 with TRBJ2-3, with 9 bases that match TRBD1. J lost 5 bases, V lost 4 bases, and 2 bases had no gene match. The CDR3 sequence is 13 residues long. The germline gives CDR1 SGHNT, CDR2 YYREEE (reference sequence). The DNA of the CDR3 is TGTGCCAGCAGCCCGGACAGGGGAGATACGCAGTATTTT. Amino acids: CASSPDRGDTQYF.

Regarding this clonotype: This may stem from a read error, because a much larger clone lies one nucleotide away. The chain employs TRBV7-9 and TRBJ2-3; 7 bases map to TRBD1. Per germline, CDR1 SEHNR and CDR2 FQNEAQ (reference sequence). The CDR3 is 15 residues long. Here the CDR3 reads CASSPRQGPTDTEYF. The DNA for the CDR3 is TGTGCCAGCAGCCCAAGACAGGGTCCCACAGATACGGAGTATTTT.

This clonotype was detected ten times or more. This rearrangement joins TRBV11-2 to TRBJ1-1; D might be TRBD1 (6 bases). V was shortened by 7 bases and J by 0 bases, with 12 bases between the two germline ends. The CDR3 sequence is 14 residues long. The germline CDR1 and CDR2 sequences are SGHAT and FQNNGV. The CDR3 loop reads CASNLGQLNTEAFF. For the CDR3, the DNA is TGTGCCAGCAACCTTGGACAGTTGAACACTGAAGCTTTCTTT.

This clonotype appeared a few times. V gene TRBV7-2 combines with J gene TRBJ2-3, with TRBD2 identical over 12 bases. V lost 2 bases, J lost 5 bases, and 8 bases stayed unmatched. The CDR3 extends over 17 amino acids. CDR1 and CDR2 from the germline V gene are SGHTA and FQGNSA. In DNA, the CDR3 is TGTGCCAGCAGCTTATTCCAACTAGCGGGGGGCCTAGATACGCAGTATTTT. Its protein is CASSLFQLAGGLDTQYF.

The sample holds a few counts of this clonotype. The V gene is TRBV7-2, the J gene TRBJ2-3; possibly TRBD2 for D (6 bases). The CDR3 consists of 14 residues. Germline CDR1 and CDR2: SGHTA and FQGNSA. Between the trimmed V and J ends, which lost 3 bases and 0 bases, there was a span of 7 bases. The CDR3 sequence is CASSFRGSTDTQYF. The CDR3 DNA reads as TGTGCCAGCAGCTTCCGGGGGAGCACAGATACGCAGTATTTT.

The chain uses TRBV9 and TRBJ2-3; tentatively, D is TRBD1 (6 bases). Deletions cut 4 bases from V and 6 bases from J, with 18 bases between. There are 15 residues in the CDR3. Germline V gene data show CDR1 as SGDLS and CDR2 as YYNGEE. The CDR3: CASSPRTDLGDTQYF. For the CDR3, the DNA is TGTGCCAGCAGCCCACGGACAGACCTGGGGGATACGCAGTATTTT.

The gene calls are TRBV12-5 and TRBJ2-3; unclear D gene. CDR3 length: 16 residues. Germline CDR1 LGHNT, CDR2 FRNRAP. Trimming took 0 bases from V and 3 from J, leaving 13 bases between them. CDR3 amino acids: CASGLVPGSMTDTQYF. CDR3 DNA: TGTGCTAGTGGTTTGGTACCAGGTAGCATGACAGATACGCAGTATTTT.

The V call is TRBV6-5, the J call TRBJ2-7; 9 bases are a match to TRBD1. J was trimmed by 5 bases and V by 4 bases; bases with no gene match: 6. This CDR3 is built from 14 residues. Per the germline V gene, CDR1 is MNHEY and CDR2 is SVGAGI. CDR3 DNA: TGTGCCAGCAGTTCGTTCGGACAGGGGAACGAGCAGTACTTC. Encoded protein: CASSSFGQGNEQYF.

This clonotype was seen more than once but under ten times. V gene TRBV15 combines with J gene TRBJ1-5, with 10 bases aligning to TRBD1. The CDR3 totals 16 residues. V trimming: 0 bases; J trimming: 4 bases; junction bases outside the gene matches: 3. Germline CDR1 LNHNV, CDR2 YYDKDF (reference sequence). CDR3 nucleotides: TGTGCCACCAGCAGAGATGGGACAGGGGAAAATCAGCCCCAGCATTTT. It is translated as CATSRDGTGENQPQHF.

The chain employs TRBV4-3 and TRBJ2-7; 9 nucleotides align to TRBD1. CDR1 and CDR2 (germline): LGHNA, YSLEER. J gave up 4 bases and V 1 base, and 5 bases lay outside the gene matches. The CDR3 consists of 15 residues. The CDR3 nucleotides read TGCGCCAGCAGCCAAGCGGGTGGACAGGGGTACGAGCAGTACTTC. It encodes CASSQAGGQGYEQYF.

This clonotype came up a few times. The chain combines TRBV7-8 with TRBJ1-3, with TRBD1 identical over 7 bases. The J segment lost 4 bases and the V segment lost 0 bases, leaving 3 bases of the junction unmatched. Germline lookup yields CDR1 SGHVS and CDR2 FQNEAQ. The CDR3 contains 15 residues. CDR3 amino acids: CASSLARDRGNTIYF. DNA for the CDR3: TGTGCCAGCAGCTTAGCAAGGGACAGAGGAAACACCATATATTTT.

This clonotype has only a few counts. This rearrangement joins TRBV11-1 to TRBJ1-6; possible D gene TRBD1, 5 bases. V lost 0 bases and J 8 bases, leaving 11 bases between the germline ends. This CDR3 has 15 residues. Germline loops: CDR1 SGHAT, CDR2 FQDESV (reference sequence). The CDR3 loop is CASSLAPGTDSPLHF. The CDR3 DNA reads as TGTGCCAGCAGCTTAGCCCCAGGGACGGATTCACCCCTCCACTTT.

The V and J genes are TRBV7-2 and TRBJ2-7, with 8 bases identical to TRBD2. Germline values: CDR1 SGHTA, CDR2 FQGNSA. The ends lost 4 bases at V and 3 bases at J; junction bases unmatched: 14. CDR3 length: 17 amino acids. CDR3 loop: CASSSTRGAGIGYEQYF. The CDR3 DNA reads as TGTGCCAGCAGCTCCACGCGGGGGGCCGGTATTGGCTACGAGCAGTACTTC.

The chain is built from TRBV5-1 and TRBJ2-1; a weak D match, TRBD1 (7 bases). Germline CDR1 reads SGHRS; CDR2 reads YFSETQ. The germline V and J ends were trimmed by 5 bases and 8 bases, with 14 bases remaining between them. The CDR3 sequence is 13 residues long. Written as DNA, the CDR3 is TGCGCCAGCAGACAGACAGGGAGGCATGAGCAGTTCTTC. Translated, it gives CASRQTGRHEQFF.

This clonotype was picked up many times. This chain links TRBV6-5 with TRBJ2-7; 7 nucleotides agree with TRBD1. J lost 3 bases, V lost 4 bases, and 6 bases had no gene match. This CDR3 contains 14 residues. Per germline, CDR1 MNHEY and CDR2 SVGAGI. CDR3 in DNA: TGTGCCAGCAGTTCGGACAGGACTGGCTACGAGCAGTACTTC. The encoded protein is CASSSDRTGYEQYF.

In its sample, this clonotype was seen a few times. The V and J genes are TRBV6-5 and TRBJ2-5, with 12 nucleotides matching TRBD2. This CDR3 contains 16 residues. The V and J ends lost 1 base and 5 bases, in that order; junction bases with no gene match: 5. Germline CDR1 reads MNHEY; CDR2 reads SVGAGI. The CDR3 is CASSYWTSGAPETQYF. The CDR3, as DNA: TGTGCCAGCAGTTACTGGACTAGCGGGGCTCCCGAGACCCAGTACTTC.

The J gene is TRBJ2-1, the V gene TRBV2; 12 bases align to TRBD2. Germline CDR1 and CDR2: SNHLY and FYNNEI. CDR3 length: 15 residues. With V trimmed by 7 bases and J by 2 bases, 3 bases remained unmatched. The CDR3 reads CASKRTSGAYNEQFF. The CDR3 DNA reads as TGTGCCAGCAAACGGACTAGCGGGGCCTACAATGAGCAGTTCTTC. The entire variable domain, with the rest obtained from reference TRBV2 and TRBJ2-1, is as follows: EPEVTQTPSHQVTQMGQEVILRCVPISNHLYFYWYRQILGQKVEFLVSFYNNEISEKSEIFDDQFSVERPDGSNFTLKIRSTKLEDSAMYFCASKRTSGAYNEQFFGPGTRLTVL.

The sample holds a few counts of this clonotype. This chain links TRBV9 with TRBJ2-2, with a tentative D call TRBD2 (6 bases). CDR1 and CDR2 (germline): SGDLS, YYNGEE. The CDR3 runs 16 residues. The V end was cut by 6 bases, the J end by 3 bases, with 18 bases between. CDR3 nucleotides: TGTGCCAGCACCCTTACGGGGGATCCGCACACCGGGGAGCTGTTTTTT. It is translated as CASTLTGDPHTGELFF.

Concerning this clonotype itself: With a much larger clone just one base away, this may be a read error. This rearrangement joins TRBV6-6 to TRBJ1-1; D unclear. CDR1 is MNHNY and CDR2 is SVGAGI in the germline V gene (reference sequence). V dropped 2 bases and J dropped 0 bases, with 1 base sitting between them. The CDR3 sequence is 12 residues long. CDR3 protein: CASSYVNTEAFF. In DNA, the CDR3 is TGTGCCAGCAGTTACGTGAACACTGAAGCTTTCTTT.

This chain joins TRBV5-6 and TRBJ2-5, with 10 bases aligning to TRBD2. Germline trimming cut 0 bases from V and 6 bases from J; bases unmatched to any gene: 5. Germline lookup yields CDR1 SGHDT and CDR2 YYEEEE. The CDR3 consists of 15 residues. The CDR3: CASSLGLAGEKTQYF. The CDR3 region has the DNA TGTGCCAGCAGCTTGGGCCTAGCGGGGGAGAAGACCCAGTACTTC.